This T cell receptor beta chain was observed in a study of response to subunit inactivated influenza vaccine (dated by TCRdb to about 2018). Study-wide context: To follow how T cells responded to a trivalent subunit inactivated influenza vaccine, the researchers relied on deep quantitative profiling of the T cell receptor repertoire. Broad study findings and their caveats: The authors suggested that each seasonal influenza vaccination may recruit only a limited number of new T cells.

This clonotype was seen a few times. Its antigen is still unknown. No much larger clone exists at a distance of one base, and base qualities are not known. The germline V gene (reference sequence) yields SGHKS for CDR1 and YYEKEE for CDR2. The CDR3, cysteine through phenylalanine, is 13 amino acids long. Of the read, only the CDR3 DNA is kept; its 39 bases are in frame from base 1. The V and J ends are trimmed by 4 bases and 6 bases, leaving 14 bases between them. Library creation used RT-PCR. Instrument used: Illumina HiSeq 2500. Clones were called with MiXCR by TCRdb after fastp trimmed the public reads at Q25, and only in-frame beta chains were retained. Rows are unified per CDR3 protein, each entry keeping the most common DNA and genes. The sample profile shows more than 700,000 distinct CDR3 sequences; approximately 21% of them were found once. The ten largest clonotypes hold roughly 10% of the sample.

The rearrangement combines TRBV5-5 with TRBJ2-7; tentative D gene TRBD2, with 6 bases matching. The sequencing here drew on PBMCs from blood, taken 5 to 6 days after vaccination. The sequence derives from a man aged 50 to 59 who received an inactivated influenza vaccine. Donor details come from another sample of the same person, matched by shared clones. The CDR3 reads as follows: CASSPGSLTEQYF. The DNA is as follows: TGTGCCAGCAGCCCCGGGAGTTTGACCGAGCAGTACTTC.